These 7 T cell receptor beta chains came from one sample sequenced in a study of cytomegalovirus exposure and HLA in healthy donors. Primers: 60 Vbeta forward and 13 Jbeta reverse. This table comes from immunoSEQ multiplex PCR, and its TCRdb copy is limited to in-frame clones, with some not included. This table has about 44,000 clones, about 85% appearing once. Specimen: PBMCs. The receptors stem from a woman aged 40 to 49 in good health and CMV-seropositive.

The rearrangement uses TRBV6-7 and TRBJ1-2, with no clear D. TRBV6-7 is an open reading frame whose function is uncertain. V was shortened by 7 bases and J by 4 bases, with 10 bases between the two germline ends. The CDR3 length is 12 residues. As DNA, the CDR3 is TGTGCCAGCATCCTTCTCTTCTATGGCTACACCTTC. Protein: CASILLFYGYTF.

The gene calls are TRBV7-6 and TRBJ2-7; 8 positions match TRBD2. This CDR3 is built from 16 residues. V was pared by 2 bases and J by 4 bases, with 10 bases of the junction left unmatched. The germline V gene encodes CDR1 SGHVS and CDR2 FNYEAQ. CDR3 sequence (DNA): TGTGCCAGCAGCTTAACTGGGGCGGGGGGTGAGTACGAGCAGTACTTC. Its protein is CASSLTGAGGEYEQYF. Complete variable domain (other parts from reference TRBV7-6 and TRBJ2-7): GAGVSQSPRYKVTKRGQDVALRCDPISGHVSLYWYRQALGQGPEFLTYFNYEAQQDKSGLPNDRFSAERPEGSISTLTIQRTEQRDSAMYRCASSLTGAGGEYEQYFGPGTRLTVT.

This rearrangement joins TRBV7-9 to TRBJ2-7; a possible D gene is TRBD1 (6 bases). The germline CDR1 and CDR2 sequences are SEHNR and FQNEAQ (reference sequence). The CDR3 has 16 amino acids. The V end lost 1 base, the J end lost 3 bases, and 16 bases lay between the germline ends. CDR3 nucleotides: TGTGCCAGCAGCTTAGATCAGGGGAAGTTGCGCTACGAGCAGTACTTC. This sequence encodes CASSLDQGKLRYEQYF.

This clone occurred a few times. The gene calls are TRBV10-1 and TRBJ1-1; 9 nucleotides agree with TRBD1. Germline trimming cut 6 bases from V and 8 bases from J; bases unmatched to any gene: 10. The CDR3 consists of 14 residues. Germline loops: CDR1 WNHNN, CDR2 SYGVQD (reference sequence). The DNA for the CDR3 is TGCGCCAGCAGCACCGGGACAGGGACTGTAGAAGCTTTCTTT. This encodes CASSTGTGTVEAFF.

Here the CDR3 reads CASSPDRNTNYGYTF. For the CDR3, the DNA is TGTGCCAGCTCACCAGACAGGAACACTAACTATGGCTACACCTTC. The chain joins TRBV18 to TRBJ1-2; the D gene is possibly TRBD1 (6 bases). The CDR3 covers 15 residues. Germline loops: CDR1 KGHSH, CDR2 LQKENI. The germline V and J ends were trimmed by 2 bases and 0 bases, with 10 bases remaining between them.

The chain combines TRBV27 with TRBJ2-1, with 10 nucleotides matching TRBD2. After removal of 6 bases from V and 2 bases from J, the junction contained 10 bases not matched to a gene. The V gene's germline CDR1 is MNHEY and CDR2 SMNVEV (reference sequence). The CDR3 is made up of 17 amino acids. CDR3 residues: CASRLIGLAETYNEQFF. CDR3 DNA sequence: TGTGCCAGCAGACTAATCGGACTAGCGGAGACCTACAATGAGCAGTTCTTC.

V gene TRBV19 combines with J gene TRBJ2-5, with 8 bases that match TRBD2. Germline lookup yields CDR1 LNHDA and CDR2 SQIVND (reference sequence). Trimming removed 5 bases from V and 5 bases from J; junction bases left unmatched: 16. CDR3 length equals 17 residues. The CDR3 reads CASSAGWIFEREETQYF. Written as DNA, the CDR3 is TGTGCCAGTAGTGCCGGCTGGATTTTCGAGCGGGAGGAGACCCAGTACTTC.